Each of the 22 T cell receptor beta chains below was sequenced from the same sample in a study of memory CD4+ T cells and cytomegalovirus serostatus. The sort gate was single viable CD3+CD4+CD8-CD45RO+ cells for memory CD4+ T cells. Data came from immunoSEQ multiplex PCR; TCRdb stores just in-frame clones and leaves some out. The data contain some 48,000 clones, roughly 80% of them singletons. The sequenced material came from memory CD4+ T cells from blood. These receptors were taken from an adult in good health and CMV-seronegative.

The genes are TRBV14 and TRBJ1-6; D gene unclear. The CDR3 length is 19 residues. Trimming cost V 0 bases and J 8 bases, with 23 bases left between them. The V gene's germline CDR1 is SGHDN and CDR2 FVKESK. CDR3 nucleotides: TGTGCCAGCAGCCAAGATCTTCACACGCGACCTACTCGGGATTCACCCCTCCACTTT. It yields the protein CASSQDLHTRPTRDSPLHF. Complete variable domain (other parts from reference TRBV14 and TRBJ1-6): EAGVTQFPSHSVIEKGQTVTLRCDPISGHDNLYWYRRVMGKEIKFLLHFVKESKQDESGMPNNRFLAERTGGTYSTLKVQPAELEDSGVYFCASSQDLHTRPTRDSPLHFGNGTRLTVT.

The chain uses TRBV11-1 and TRBJ2-2; D might be TRBD1 (6 bases). Germline values: CDR1 SGHAT, CDR2 FQDESV (reference sequence). The CDR3 covers 15 residues. The V end lost 1 base, the J end lost 0 bases, and 6 bases lay between the germline ends. Here the CDR3 DNA reads TGTGCCAGCAGCTTAGGACAGGCGAACACCGGGGAGCTGTTTTTT. It encodes CASSLGQANTGELFF.

This clone was picked up a small number of times. This chain connects TRBV18 to TRBJ1-1; D unclear. V was shortened by 2 bases and J by 1 base, with 11 bases between the two germline ends. Germline V gives CDR1 KGHSH, CDR2 LQKENI. There are 15 residues in the CDR3. Here the CDR3 DNA reads TGTGCCAGCTCACCATTCGGGGAGGGGAACACTGAAGCTTTCTTT. This encodes CASSPFGEGNTEAFF.

The chain employs TRBV6-6 and TRBJ2-3; no firm D call. The germline V gene encodes CDR1 MNHNY and CDR2 SVGAGI (reference sequence). V gave up 8 bases and J gave up 7 bases, with 13 bases separating them. CDR3 length: 12 residues. The CDR3: CASGFQRNTQYF. The CDR3 DNA reads TGTGCCAGCGGGTTCCAGCGAAATACGCAGTATTTT.

The rearrangement links TRBV9 to TRBJ1-4; 7 nucleotides align to TRBD1. The length of the CDR3 is 16 residues. J was trimmed by 8 bases and V by 4 bases; bases with no gene match: 14. Germline assignment: CDR1 SGDLS and CDR2 YYNGEE. The CDR3 region is CASSREGFGTAEKLFF. CDR3 in DNA: TGTGCCAGCAGCAGGGAGGGATTTGGGACAGCGGAAAAACTGTTTTTT.

This chain connects TRBV15 to TRBJ2-4; D possibly corresponds to TRBD1 (6 bases). V lost 2 bases, J lost 0 bases, and 17 bases lay in between. Germline V gene lookup returns CDR1 LNHNV and CDR2 YYDKDF (reference sequence). This CDR3 is built from 18 residues. The CDR3 nucleotides are TGTGCCACCAGCAGACTCCCTCAGGGGTCCCTAGCCAAAAACATTCAGTACTTC. It yields the protein CATSRLPQGSLAKNIQYF.

The chain recombines TRBV7-9 with TRBJ2-1, with 8 bases lining up with TRBD2. CDR1 is SEHNR, CDR2 FQNEAQ, per germline (reference sequence). The length of the CDR3 is 16 residues. The J segment lost 4 bases and the V segment lost 5 bases, leaving 10 bases of the junction unmatched. The CDR3 region is CASSRSRGGGYNEQFF. The CDR3 nucleotides are TGTGCCAGCAGCCGCTCCCGGGGGGGCGGGTACAATGAGCAGTTCTTC. The full variable domain, its missing parts supplied by reference TRBV7-9 and TRBJ2-1, is DTGVSQNPRHKITKRGQNVTFRCDPISEHNRLYWYRQTLGQGPEFLTYFQNEAQLEKSRLLSDRFSAERPKGSFSTLEIQRTEQGDSAMYLCASSRSRGGGYNEQFFGPGTRLTVL.

This chain joins TRBV7-8 and TRBJ1-6, with D maybe TRBD1 (5 bases). The ends were cut back, 0 bases at V and 0 bases at J, with 12 bases in the middle. Germline lookup yields CDR1 SGHVS and CDR2 FQNEAQ. This CDR3 contains 18 residues. The CDR3 loop is CASSLALRGSSYNSPLHF. DNA of the CDR3: TGTGCCAGCAGCTTAGCGCTTCGGGGCAGCTCCTATAATTCACCCCTCCACTTT.

V usage is TRBV11-3 and J usage is TRBJ2-3, with 8 nucleotides matching TRBD1. Germline CDR1 reads SGHNT; CDR2 reads YENEEA. Losses at the gene ends were 5 bases for V and 6 bases for J; bases not matched to a gene: 10. This CDR3 contains 15 residues. CDR3 amino acids: CASSLGQGGRDTQYF. Written as DNA, the CDR3 is TGTGCCAGCAGCCTTGGACAGGGAGGTAGGGATACGCAGTATTTT.

This rearrangement joins TRBV28 to TRBJ2-7, with 10 nucleotides matching TRBD1. Germline CDR1 reads MDHEN; CDR2 reads SYDVKM. The junction had 3 bases not matched to a gene; V was cut back by 5 bases and J by 2 bases. There are 14 residues in the CDR3. The CDR3 sequence is CASSKTGGAYEQYF. In DNA form, the CDR3 reads TGTGCCAGCAGTAAGACAGGGGGCGCCTACGAGCAGTACTTC.

This sequence joins TRBV11-2 and TRBJ2-5; no firm D call. This CDR3 has 12 amino acids. V lost 5 bases to trimming and J lost 1 base, with 5 bases between them. Germline assignment: CDR1 SGHAT and CDR2 FQNNGV. CDR3 sequence (DNA): TGTGCCAGCAGCCCCGTCCAAGAGACCCAGTACTTC. Its protein product is CASSPVQETQYF. Supplemented by reference TRBV11-2 and TRBJ2-5, the full variable domain reads EAGVAQSPRYKIIEKRQSVAFWCNPISGHATLYWYQQILGQGPKLLIQFQNNGVVDDSQLPKDRFSAERLKGVDSTLKIQPAKLEDSAVYLCASSPVQETQYFGPGTRLLVL.

This clone was counted once. The V gene is TRBV7-2, the J gene TRBJ2-1; TRBD2 matches 11 bases. V dropped 1 base and J dropped 7; count of bases not matched to a gene: 6. CDR3 length: 16 residues. Germline V gene sequence: CDR1 SGHTA, CDR2 FQGNSA. The DNA for the CDR3 is TGTGCCAGCAGCTTAGGCTCTAGCGGGGGGCAAAATGAGCAGTTCTTC. It specifies CASSLGSSGGQNEQFF.

This chain joins TRBV28 and TRBJ1-2; D is possibly TRBD1 (5 bases). This CDR3 region has 13 residues. Germline V gene lookup returns CDR1 MDHEN and CDR2 SYDVKM. The ends were cut back, 8 bases at V and 5 bases at J, with 15 bases in the middle. The CDR3: CASVSGFYYGYTF. The DNA for the CDR3 is TGTGCCAGCGTTTCAGGGTTTTATTATGGCTACACCTTC.

This clone is medium-sized by share. The V gene is TRBV2, the J gene TRBJ1-2, with 8 bases lining up with TRBD1. Germline CDR1 and CDR2: SNHLY and FYNNEI. The V segment lost 7 bases and the J segment 7 bases; nucleotides outside the gene matches: 8. The CDR3 sequence is 13 residues long. The CDR3 is CASNLQGASGYTF. The CDR3 coding sequence is TGTGCCAGCAACCTGCAGGGGGCTAGTGGCTACACCTTC.

This chain uses TRBV11-2 with TRBJ2-3; either TRBD1 or TRBD2 may supply D (5 bases each). Between the trimmed V and J ends, which lost 4 bases and 0 bases, there was a span of 11 bases. CDR1 is SGHAT, CDR2 FQNNGV, per germline. The CDR3 extends over 15 amino acids. The CDR3 sequence: CASSSGAFSTDTQYF. The CDR3 DNA reads TGTGCCAGCAGCTCCGGGGCGTTTAGCACAGATACGCAGTATTTT.

The rearrangement uses TRBV7-9 and TRBJ2-5, with 9 bases lining up with TRBD1. This CDR3 comprises 16 residues. In germline, CDR1 is SEHNR, CDR2 FQNEAQ (reference sequence). The ends lost 5 bases at V and 4 bases at J; junction bases unmatched: 11. The CDR3 spells CASSPRGTGMGETQYF. CDR3 nucleotide sequence: TGTGCCAGCAGCCCTCGGGGGACAGGGATGGGAGAGACCCAGTACTTC.

The chain combines TRBV15 with TRBJ1-1, with D uncertain. Trimming left V 3 bases short and J 0 bases short, with 8 bases between. CDR1 is LNHNV, CDR2 YYDKDF, per germline (reference sequence). The CDR3 is 14 amino acids. CDR3 residues: CATSRMTVNTEAFF. The CDR3 region has the DNA TGTGCCACCAGCAGGATGACGGTGAACACTGAAGCTTTCTTT.

The chain joins TRBV4-3 to TRBJ1-3; D is ambiguous. CDR1 LGHNA and CDR2 YSLEER come from the germline V gene. This CDR3 has 16 residues. Trimming pared 2 bases from V and 4 bases from J, leaving 15 bases between. Here the CDR3 DNA reads TGCGCCAGCAGCCAAATTTACACGGAGGAGGGAAACACCATATATTTT. Translated: CASSQIYTEEGNTIYF.

CDR3 sequence reads: CASSLGTGIRGNQPQHF. The CDR3 DNA sequence: TGTGCCAGTAGTCTCGGGACAGGAATTCGGGGCAATCAGCCCCAGCATTTT. The chain carries TRBV19 and TRBJ1-5, with 8 bases matching TRBD1. The CDR3 has 17 residues. J gave up 2 bases and V 5 bases, and 11 bases lay outside the gene matches. Looked up from germline, CDR1 is LNHDA and CDR2 is SQIVND (reference sequence).

The chain combines TRBV7-7 with TRBJ2-5, with D perhaps TRBD1 (5 bases). Germline lookup yields CDR1 SSHAT and CDR2 FNYEAQ (reference sequence). Trimming pared 5 bases from V and 2 bases from J, leaving 15 bases between. The CDR3 sequence is 15 residues long. CDR3 residues: CASSRGGQGQETQYF. The CDR3 DNA sequence: TGTGCCAGCAGCCGAGGTGGGCAGGGTCAAGAGACCCAGTACTTC.

The chain uses TRBV20-1 and TRBJ2-4; D unresolved. Germline CDR1 reads DFQATT; CDR2 reads SNEGSKA (reference sequence). V was cut by 6 bases and J by 10 bases, with 13 bases left in between. The CDR3 spans 11 residues. The CDR3 loop is CSALDWSIQYF. The CDR3, as DNA: TGCAGTGCCCTCGACTGGTCTATTCAGTACTTC.

CDR3 amino acids: CASSFGRDPGGELFF. CDR3 bases: TGTGCCAGCAGCTTTGGGAGGGACCCCGGAGGAGAACTGTTTTTT. The chain employs TRBV5-8 and TRBJ1-4; a weak D match, TRBD1 (5 bases). The germline V gene encodes CDR1 SGHTS and CDR2 YDEGEE. Trimming removed 2 bases from V and 12 bases from J, with 20 bases in between. The CDR3 runs 15 residues.